Shown below are 16 T cell receptor beta chains from a single sample sequenced in a study of blood T cell repertoires in COVID-19. Sequencing was performed with immunoSEQ multiplex PCR; in TCRdb, only in-frame clones are kept and a portion is missing. Counted here are some 96,000 clones, almost 90% occurring once; the ten biggest clones make up about 5.3%. The source material was peripheral blood. These receptors were taken from a human donor in a cohort sampled during active COVID-19.

This clone was detected only a few times. The chain couples TRBV5-1 to TRBJ1-3; D unclear. V was cut by 0 bases and J by 0 bases, with 10 bases left in between. Germline-derived CDR1 and CDR2 are SGHRS and YFSETQ. The CDR3 contains 16 residues. The CDR3 region has the DNA TGCGCCAGCAGCTTGGGCAGGATCACCTCTGGAAACACCATATATTTT. Amino acid sequence: CASSLGRITSGNTIYF.

The chain combines TRBV11-2 with TRBJ1-4, with D perhaps TRBD1 (6 bases). CDR1 and CDR2 from the germline V gene are SGHAT and FQNNGV. This CDR3 contains 14 residues. The V end lost 4 bases, the J end lost 3 bases, and 9 bases lay between the germline ends. CDR3 in DNA: TGTGCCAGCAGCTCACAGGGTGCTAATGAAAAACTGTTTTTT. This translates into CASSSQGANEKLFF.

The sample holds one count of this clone. The chain has TRBV24-1 and TRBJ2-1; 7 nucleotides match TRBD2. J gave up 5 bases and V 10 bases, and 7 bases lay outside the gene matches. The V gene's germline CDR1 is KGHDR and CDR2 SFDVKD. This CDR3 region has 13 residues. The CDR3 here is CATRPAGNNEQFF. CDR3 bases: TGTGCCACTCGGCCAGCGGGAAACAATGAGCAGTTCTTC.

The V call is TRBV5-1, the J call TRBJ2-5; 8 positions agree with TRBD1. Germline assignment: CDR1 SGHRS and CDR2 YFSETQ. The CDR3 has 15 amino acids. J was trimmed by 4 bases and V by 4 bases; bases with no gene match: 9. The DNA for the CDR3 is TGCGCCAGCAGCCCACGGACAGGGCGGGGAGAGACCCAGTACTTC. The encoded protein is CASSPRTGRGETQYF.

The chain is built from TRBV28 and TRBJ1-5; 9 nucleotides align to TRBD1. V shed 7 bases, J shed 9 bases, and the junction held 13 bases outside the gene matches. Germline assignment: CDR1 MDHEN and CDR2 SYDVKM. CDR3 length equals 15 residues. The CDR3 DNA is TGTGCCAGCATCCCGGGACAGGGCTCGCATTGGCCCCAGCATTTT. It yields the protein CASIPGQGSHWPQHF.

The rearrangement uses TRBV5-4 and TRBJ2-5, with 12 bases aligning to TRBD2. CDR3 length: 16 amino acids. Germline trimming cut 3 bases from V and 5 bases from J; bases unmatched to any gene: 8. Germline loops: CDR1 SGHNT, CDR2 YYREEE (reference sequence). The CDR3 here is CASSSKTSGRRETQYF. The CDR3 DNA reads as TGTGCCAGCAGCTCGAAGACTAGCGGGAGACGGGAGACCCAGTACTTC.

The chain recombines TRBV12-3 or TRBV12-4 with TRBJ2-3; a weak D match, TRBD1 (6 bases). Trimming pared 5 bases from V and 7 bases from J, leaving 13 bases between. This CDR3 has 13 amino acids. CDR3 sequence (DNA): TGTGCCAGCAGTCGGACAGTGGGGTATACGCAGTATTTT. It encodes CASSRTVGYTQYF.

This clone was picked up one time. This chain joins TRBV18 and TRBJ2-2, with 11 nucleotides matching TRBD2. V shed 3 bases, J shed 2 bases, and the junction held 5 bases outside the gene matches. The CDR3 contains 17 residues. The V gene's germline CDR1 is KGHSH and CDR2 LQKENI. The CDR3 region is CASSPPGLAVNTGELFF. The CDR3 DNA sequence: TGTGCCAGCTCACCCCCGGGACTAGCGGTTAACACCGGGGAGCTGTTTTTT.

The J gene is TRBJ2-7, the V gene TRBV3-1 (or the pseudogene TRBV3-2); D perhaps matches TRBD1 (6 bases). The CDR3 contains 15 residues. CDR1 is LGHDT, CDR2 YNNKEL, per germline (reference sequence). Trimming shortened V by 1 base and J by 0 bases, and 10 bases separated the two germline ends. The CDR3 coding sequence is TGTGCCAGCAGCCAAGCGCAGGGGCACTCCTACGAGCAGTACTTC. It codes for CASSQAQGHSYEQYF.

The chain employs TRBV27 and TRBJ2-3; no clear D gene. The CDR3 covers 11 residues. V was pared by 3 bases and J by 8 bases, with 6 bases between. Germline V CDR1 and CDR2: MNHEY, SMNVEV (reference sequence). The CDR3 is CASSLYSTQYF. The CDR3 region has the DNA TGTGCCAGCAGTTTGTATAGTACGCAGTATTTT.

The chain has TRBV19 and TRBJ1-5; 7 nucleotides agree with TRBD1. V shed 8 bases, J shed 3 bases, and the junction held 10 bases outside the gene matches. CDR1 is LNHDA, CDR2 SQIVND, per germline (reference sequence). The CDR3 is made up of 15 amino acids. The CDR3: CASGPMGQNNQPQHF. The DNA for the CDR3 is TGTGCCAGTGGACCCATGGGACAGAACAATCAGCCCCAGCATTTT. Together with reference TRBV19 and TRBJ1-5, the CDR3 gives the full variable domain: DGGITQSPKYLFRKEGQNVTLSCEQNLNHDAMYWYRQDPGQGLRLIYYSQIVNDFQKGDIAEGYSVSREKKESFPLTVTSAQKNPTAFYLCASGPMGQNNQPQHFGDGTRLSIL.

The table lists this clone with a count of one. The rearrangement uses TRBV30 and TRBJ2-7; no reliable D call. The germline V gene has CDR1 GTSNPN and CDR2 SVGIG (reference sequence). The V and J ends lost 3 bases and 3 bases respectively, with 15 bases between them. The CDR3 loop spans 14 amino acids. The DNA for the CDR3 is TGTGCCTGGAGGAGGAGTCCAATTCACTACGAGCAGTACTTC. Amino acids: CAWRRSPIHYEQYF.

The chain joins TRBV30 to TRBJ1-2; possible D gene TRBD1, 5 bases. Germline V gene lookup returns CDR1 GTSNPN and CDR2 SVGIG (reference sequence). The CDR3 covers 15 residues. Trimming cost V 0 bases and J 5 bases, with 16 bases left between them. The CDR3 reads CAWSVRGIEGYGYTF. CDR3 nucleotides: TGTGCCTGGAGTGTACGGGGGATCGAGGGGTATGGCTACACCTTC.

This chain uses TRBV4-2 with TRBJ2-7, with D maybe TRBD2 (5 bases). The CDR3 runs to 15 residues. Trimming removed 0 bases at V and 1 base at J, with 10 bases between. Germline V gene lookup returns CDR1 LGHNA and CDR2 YNFKEQ. The CDR3 bases are TGTGCCAGCAGCCAAGAGCTAGCAGCTTCCTACGAGCAGTACTTC. This encodes CASSQELAASYEQYF.

The chain couples TRBV6-5 to TRBJ2-2, with 8 bases matching TRBD2. Per germline, CDR1 MNHEY and CDR2 SVGAGI. The CDR3 totals 15 residues. With 5 bases clipped from V and 1 base from J, the junction kept 3 bases outside the gene matches. This chain's CDR3 is CASSPGTRNTGELFF. The CDR3 DNA reads TGTGCCAGCAGTCCCGGGACTAGGAACACCGGGGAGCTGTTTTTT.

The chain employs TRBV12-3 or TRBV12-4 and TRBJ1-2, with D possibly TRBD1 on 6 matching bases. V gave up 2 bases and J gave up 7 bases, with 11 bases separating them. This CDR3 contains 13 residues. This CDR3 is CASSLRGSVGYTF. In DNA form, the CDR3 reads TGTGCCAGCAGTTTAAGGGGGTCGGTTGGCTACACCTTC.